This T cell receptor beta chain was captured in a study of OX40 agonist ivuxolimab in advanced cancers. The CDR3 is 14 amino acids. Germline V gene lookup returns CDR1 SGHDT and CDR2 YYEEEE. V dropped 0 bases and J dropped 6 bases, with 11 bases sitting between them. This table comes from immunoSEQ multiplex PCR, and its TCRdb copy is limited to in-frame clones, with some not included. The repertoire holds approximately 30,000 clones, with around 84% as singletons. The sample here was CD4+ or CD8+ T cells sorted from blood, taken in a trial of the OX40 agonist ivuxolimab. This TCR was sampled from an adult with an advanced solid tumor such as melanoma, head and neck, liver or kidney cancer. J is TRBJ2-3 and V is TRBV5-6, with D perhaps TRBD2 (7 bases). The CDR3 nucleotides read TGTGCCAGCAGCTTGGCGGGGGGCGACGATACGCAGTATTTT. It translates to CASSLAGGDDTQYF.